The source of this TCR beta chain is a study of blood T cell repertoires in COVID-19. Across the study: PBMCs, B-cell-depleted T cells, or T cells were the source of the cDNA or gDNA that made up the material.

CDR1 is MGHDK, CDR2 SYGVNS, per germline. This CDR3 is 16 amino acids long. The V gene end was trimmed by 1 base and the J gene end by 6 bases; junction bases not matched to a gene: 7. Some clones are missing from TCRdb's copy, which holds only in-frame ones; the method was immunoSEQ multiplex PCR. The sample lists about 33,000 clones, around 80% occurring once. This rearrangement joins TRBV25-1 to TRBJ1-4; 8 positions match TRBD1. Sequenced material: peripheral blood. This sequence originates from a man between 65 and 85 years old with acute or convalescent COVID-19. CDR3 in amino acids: CASSELPGTGHEKLFF. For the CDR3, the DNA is TGTGCCAGCAGTGAATTACCCGGGACAGGTCATGAAAAACTGTTTTTT.